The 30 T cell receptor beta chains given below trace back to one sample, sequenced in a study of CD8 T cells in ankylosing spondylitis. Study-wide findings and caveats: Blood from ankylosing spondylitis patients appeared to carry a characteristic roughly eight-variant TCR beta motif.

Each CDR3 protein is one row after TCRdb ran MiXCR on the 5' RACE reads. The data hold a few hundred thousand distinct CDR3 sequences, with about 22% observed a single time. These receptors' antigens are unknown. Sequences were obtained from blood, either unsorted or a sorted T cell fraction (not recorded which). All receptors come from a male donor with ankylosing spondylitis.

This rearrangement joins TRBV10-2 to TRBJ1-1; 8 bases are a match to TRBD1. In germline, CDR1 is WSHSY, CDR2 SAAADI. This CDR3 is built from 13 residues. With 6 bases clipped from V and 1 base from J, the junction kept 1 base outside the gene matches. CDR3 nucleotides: TGCGCCAGCAGACAGGGGGGGAACACTGAAGCTTTCTTT. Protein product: CASRQGGNTEAFF.

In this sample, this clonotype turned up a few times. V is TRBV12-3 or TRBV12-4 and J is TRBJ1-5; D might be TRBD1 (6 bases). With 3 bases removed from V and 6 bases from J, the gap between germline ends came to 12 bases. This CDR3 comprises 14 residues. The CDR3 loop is CASSFLDRGQPQHF. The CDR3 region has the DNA TGTGCCAGCAGTTTCTTGGACAGAGGTCAGCCCCAGCATTTT.

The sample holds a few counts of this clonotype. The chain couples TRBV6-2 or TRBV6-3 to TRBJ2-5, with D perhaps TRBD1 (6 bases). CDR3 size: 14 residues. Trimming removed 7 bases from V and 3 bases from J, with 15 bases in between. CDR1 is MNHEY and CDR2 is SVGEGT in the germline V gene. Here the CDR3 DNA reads TGTGCCAGCATCCGTGACAGGACGGAAGAGACCCAGTACTTC. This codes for CASIRDRTEETQYF.

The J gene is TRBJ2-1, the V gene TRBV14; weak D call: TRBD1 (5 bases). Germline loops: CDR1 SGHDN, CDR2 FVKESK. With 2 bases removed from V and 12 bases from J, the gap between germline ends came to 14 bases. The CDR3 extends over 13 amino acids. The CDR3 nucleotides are TGTGCCAGCAGCCAATCCAAGGGGCTTTTGCAGTTCTTC. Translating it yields CASSQSKGLLQFF.

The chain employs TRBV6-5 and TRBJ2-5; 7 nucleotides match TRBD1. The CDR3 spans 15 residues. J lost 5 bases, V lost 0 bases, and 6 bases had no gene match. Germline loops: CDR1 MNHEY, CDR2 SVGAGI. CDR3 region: CASSYSPTGPETQYF. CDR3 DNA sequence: TGTGCCAGCAGTTACTCCCCGACAGGGCCGGAGACCCAGTACTTC.

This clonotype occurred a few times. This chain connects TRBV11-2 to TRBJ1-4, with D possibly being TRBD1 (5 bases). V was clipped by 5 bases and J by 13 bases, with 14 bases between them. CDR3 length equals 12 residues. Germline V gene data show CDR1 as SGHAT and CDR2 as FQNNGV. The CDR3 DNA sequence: TGTGCCAGCAGCCAGCCGCGGGGGGGACTGTTTTTT. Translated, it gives CASSQPRGGLFF.

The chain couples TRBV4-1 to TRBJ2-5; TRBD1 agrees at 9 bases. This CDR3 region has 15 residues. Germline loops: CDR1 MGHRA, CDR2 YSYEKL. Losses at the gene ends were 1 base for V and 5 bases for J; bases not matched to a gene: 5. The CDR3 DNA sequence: TGCGCCAGCAGCCAAGGGGACAGGGCGAAGGAGACCCAGTACTTC. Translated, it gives CASSQGDRAKETQYF.

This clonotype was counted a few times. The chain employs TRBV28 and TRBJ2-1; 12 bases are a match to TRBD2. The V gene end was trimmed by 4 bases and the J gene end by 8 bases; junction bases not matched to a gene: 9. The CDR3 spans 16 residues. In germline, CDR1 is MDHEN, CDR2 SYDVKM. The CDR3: CASSSNRLAGAYEQFF. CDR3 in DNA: TGTGCCAGCAGTTCCAACCGACTAGCGGGAGCATATGAGCAGTTCTTC.

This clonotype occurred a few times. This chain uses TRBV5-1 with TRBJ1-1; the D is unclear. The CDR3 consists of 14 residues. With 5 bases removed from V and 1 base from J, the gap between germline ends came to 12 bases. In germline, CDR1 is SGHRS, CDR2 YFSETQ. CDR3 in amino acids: CASSEPGPNTEAFF. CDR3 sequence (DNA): TGCGCCAGCAGTGAACCGGGCCCGAACACTGAAGCTTTCTTT.

CDR3 residues: CSGGRDSSYEQYF. The CDR3 DNA reads as TGCAGTGGCGGTCGGGACAGCTCCTACGAGCAGTACTTC. This chain links TRBV20-1 with TRBJ2-7; TRBD1 matches 7 bases. This CDR3 contains 13 residues. V lost 7 bases, J lost 0 bases, and 6 bases stayed unmatched. Germline CDR1 reads DFQATT; CDR2 reads SNEGSKA (reference sequence).

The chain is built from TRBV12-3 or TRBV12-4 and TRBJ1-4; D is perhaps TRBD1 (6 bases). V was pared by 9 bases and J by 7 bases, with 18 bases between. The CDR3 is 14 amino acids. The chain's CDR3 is CASGAGVIGEKLFF. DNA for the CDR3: TGTGCCAGTGGGGCAGGGGTGATCGGTGAAAAACTGTTTTTT.

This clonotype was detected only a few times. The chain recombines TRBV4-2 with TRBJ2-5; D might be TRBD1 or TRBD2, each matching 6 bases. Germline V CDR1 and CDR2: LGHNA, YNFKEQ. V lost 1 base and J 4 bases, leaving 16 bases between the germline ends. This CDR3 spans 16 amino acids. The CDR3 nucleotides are TGTGCCAGCAGCCAAGTTTTCGGGGGCGCCGGAGAGACCCAGTACTTC. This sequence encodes CASSQVFGGAGETQYF.

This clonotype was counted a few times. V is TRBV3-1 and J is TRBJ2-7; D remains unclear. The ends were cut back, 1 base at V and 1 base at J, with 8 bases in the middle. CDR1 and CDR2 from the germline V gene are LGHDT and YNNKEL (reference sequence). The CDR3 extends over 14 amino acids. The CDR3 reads CASSQAGASYEQYF. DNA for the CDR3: TGTGCCAGCAGCCAAGCCGGAGCTTCCTACGAGCAGTACTTC.

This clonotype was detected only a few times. The CDR3: CATRTRPLNEQFF. In nucleotides, the CDR3 is TGTGCCACCAGGACTCGCCCCTTGAATGAGCAGTTCTTC. V and J are TRBV24-1 and TRBJ2-1; D unclear. The CDR3 sequence is 13 residues long. Trimming cost V 7 bases and J 7 bases, with 13 bases left between them. Germline CDR1 KGHDR, CDR2 SFDVKD.

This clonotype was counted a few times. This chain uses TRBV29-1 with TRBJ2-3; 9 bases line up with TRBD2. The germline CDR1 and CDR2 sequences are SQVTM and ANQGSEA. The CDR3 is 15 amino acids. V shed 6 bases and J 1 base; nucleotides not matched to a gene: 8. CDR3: CSVDRLAVRTDTQYF. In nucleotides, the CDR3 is TGCAGCGTAGACCGACTAGCGGTACGCACAGATACGCAGTATTTT.

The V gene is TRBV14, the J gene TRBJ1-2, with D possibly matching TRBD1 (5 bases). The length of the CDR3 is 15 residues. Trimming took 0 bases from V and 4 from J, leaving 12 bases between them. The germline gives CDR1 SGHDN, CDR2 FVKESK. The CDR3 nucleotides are TGTGCCAGCAGCCAAGAGGGGCGACCTCTCTATGGCTACACCTTC. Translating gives CASSQEGRPLYGYTF.

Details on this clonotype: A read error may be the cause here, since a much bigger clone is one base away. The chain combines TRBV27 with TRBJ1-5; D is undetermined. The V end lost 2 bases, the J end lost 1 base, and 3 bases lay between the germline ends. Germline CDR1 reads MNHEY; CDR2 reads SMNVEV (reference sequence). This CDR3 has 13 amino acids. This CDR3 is CASSLLSNQPQHF. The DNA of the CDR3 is TGTGCCAGCAGTTTACTGAGCAATCAGCCCCAGCATTTT.

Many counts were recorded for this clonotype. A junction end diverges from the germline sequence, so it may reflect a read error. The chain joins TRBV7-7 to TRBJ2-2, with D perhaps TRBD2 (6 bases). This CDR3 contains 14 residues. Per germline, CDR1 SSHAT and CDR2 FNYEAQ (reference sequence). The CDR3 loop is CASSPGTYTGELFF. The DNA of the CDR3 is TGTGCTAGCAGCCCTGGGACTTACACCGGGGAGCTGTTTTTT. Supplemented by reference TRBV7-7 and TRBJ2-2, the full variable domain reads GAGVSQSPRYKVTKRGQDVTLRCDPISSHATLYWYQQALGQGPEFLTYFNYEAQPDKSGLPSDRFSAERPEGSISTLTIQRTEQRDSAMYRCASSPGTYTGELFFGEGSRLTVL.

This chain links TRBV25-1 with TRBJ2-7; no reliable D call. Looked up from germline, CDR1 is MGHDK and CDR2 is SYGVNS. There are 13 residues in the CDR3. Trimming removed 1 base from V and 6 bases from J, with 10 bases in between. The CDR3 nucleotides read TGTGCCAGCAGTGAATGGGCAGGCGGCGAGCAGTACTTC. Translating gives CASSEWAGGEQYF.

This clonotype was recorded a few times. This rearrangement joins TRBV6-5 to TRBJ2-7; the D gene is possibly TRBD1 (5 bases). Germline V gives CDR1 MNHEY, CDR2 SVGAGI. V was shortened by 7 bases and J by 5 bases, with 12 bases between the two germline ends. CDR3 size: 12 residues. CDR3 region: CASTAGPHEQYF. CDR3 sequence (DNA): TGTGCCAGCACAGCAGGGCCGCACGAGCAGTACTTC.

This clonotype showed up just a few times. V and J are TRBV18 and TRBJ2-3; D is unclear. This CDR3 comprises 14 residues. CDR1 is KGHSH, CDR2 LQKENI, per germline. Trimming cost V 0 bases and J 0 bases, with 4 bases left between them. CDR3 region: CASSPPTSTDTQYF. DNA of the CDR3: TGTGCCAGCTCACCACCGACGAGCACAGATACGCAGTATTTT.

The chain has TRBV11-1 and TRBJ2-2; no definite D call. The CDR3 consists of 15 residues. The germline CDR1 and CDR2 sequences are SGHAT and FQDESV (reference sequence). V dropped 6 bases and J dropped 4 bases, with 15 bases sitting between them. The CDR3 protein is CASRSNSLATGELFF. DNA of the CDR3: TGTGCCAGCAGGTCAAATTCGCTTGCCACCGGGGAGCTGTTTTTT.

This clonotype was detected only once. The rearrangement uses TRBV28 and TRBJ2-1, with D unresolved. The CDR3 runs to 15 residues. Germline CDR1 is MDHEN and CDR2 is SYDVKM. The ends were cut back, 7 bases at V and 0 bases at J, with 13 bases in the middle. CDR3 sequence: CASTPDPSSYNEQFF. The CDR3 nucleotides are TGTGCCAGCACCCCGGACCCGAGCTCCTACAATGAGCAGTTCTTC. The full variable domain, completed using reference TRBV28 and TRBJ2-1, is DVKVTQSSRYLVKRTGEKVFLECVQDMDHENMFWYRQDPGLGLRLIYFSYDVKMKEKGDIPEGYSVSREKKERFSLILESASTNQTSMYLCASTPDPSSYNEQFFGPGTRLTVL.

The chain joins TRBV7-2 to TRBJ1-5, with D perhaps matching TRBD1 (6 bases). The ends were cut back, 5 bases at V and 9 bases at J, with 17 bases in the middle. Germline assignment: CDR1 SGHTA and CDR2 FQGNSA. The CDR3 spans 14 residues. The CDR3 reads CASSEDSGGRPQHF. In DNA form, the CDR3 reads TGTGCCAGCAGCGAGGACAGTGGGGGTAGGCCCCAGCATTTT.

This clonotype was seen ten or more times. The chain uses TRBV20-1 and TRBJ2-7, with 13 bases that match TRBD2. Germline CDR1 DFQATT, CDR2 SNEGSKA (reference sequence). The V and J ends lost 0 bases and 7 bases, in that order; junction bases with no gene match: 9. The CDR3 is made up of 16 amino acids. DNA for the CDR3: TGCAGTGCTAGAGATGGGGGACTAGCGGGGCCGGGGGAGCAGTACTTC. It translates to CSARDGGLAGPGEQYF.

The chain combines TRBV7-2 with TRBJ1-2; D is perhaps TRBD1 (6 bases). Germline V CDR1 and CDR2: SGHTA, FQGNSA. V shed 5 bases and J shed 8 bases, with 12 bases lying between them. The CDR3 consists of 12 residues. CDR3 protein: CASSLRTEGYTF. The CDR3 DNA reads TGTGCCAGCAGCCTCCGGACAGAGGGCTACACCTTC.

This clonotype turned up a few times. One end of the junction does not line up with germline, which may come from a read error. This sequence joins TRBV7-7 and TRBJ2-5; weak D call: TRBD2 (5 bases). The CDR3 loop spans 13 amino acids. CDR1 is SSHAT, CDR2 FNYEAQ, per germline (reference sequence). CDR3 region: CASSLGGLETQYF. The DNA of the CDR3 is TGTGCTAGCAGCTTAGGCGGGTTAGAGACCCAGTACTTC.

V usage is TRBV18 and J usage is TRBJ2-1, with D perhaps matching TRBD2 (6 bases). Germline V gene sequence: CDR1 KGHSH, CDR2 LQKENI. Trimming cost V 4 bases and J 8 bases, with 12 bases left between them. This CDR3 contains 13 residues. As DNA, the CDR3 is TGTGCCAGCTCACTGGAGGGATGGGATGAGCAGTTCTTC. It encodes CASSLEGWDEQFF.

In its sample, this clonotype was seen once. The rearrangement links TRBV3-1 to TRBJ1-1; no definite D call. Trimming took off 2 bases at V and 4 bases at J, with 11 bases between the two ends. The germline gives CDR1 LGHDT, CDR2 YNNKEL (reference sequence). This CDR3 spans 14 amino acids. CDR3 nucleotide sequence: TGTGCCAGCAGCCAATCCGTCTCGGGCACTGAAGCTTTCTTT. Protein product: CASSQSVSGTEAFF.

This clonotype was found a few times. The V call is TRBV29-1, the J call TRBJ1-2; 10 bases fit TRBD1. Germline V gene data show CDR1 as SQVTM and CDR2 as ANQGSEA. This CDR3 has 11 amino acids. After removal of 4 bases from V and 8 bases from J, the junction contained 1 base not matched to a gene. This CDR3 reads CSVVTGGGYTF. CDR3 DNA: TGCAGCGTTGTGACAGGGGGCGGCTACACCTTC.